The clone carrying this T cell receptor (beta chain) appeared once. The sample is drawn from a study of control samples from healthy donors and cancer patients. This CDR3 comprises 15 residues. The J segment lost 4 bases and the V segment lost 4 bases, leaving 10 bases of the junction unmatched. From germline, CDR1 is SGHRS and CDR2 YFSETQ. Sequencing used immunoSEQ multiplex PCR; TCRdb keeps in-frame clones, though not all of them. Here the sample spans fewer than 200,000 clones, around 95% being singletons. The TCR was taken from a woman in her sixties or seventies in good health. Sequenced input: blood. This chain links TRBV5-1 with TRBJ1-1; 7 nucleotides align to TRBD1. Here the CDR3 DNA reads TGCGCCAGCAGCACCGTGGGACAGCCGATCACTGAAGCTTTCTTT. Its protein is CASSTVGQPITEAFF. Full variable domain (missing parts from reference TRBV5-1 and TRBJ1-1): KAGVTQTPRYLIKTRGQQVTLSCSPISGHRSVSWYQQTPGQGLQFLFEYFSETQRNKGNFPGRFSGRQFSNSRSEMNVSTLELGDSALYLCASSTVGQPITEAFFGQGTRLTVV.